One and the same sample provided the 13 T cell receptor beta chains below, sequenced in a study of identical twins. TCRdb ran MiXCR on the 5' RACE reads and lists one entry per CDR3 protein. The table records approximately 1.8 million distinct CDR3 sequences, less than 35% of them present only once. Sequencing was done on a sample of cord blood. These receptors were obtained from a newborn girl in good health.

This clonotype was recorded a few times. In DNA, the CDR3 is TGTGCCAGCAGCTATCCTACAGGGGTTCCGAGAGGCTACACCTTC. Amino acid sequence: CASSYPTGVPRGYTF. The chain couples TRBV7-9 to TRBJ1-2, with 7 bases that match TRBD1. The CDR3 loop spans 15 amino acids. CDR1 SEHNR and CDR2 FQNEAQ come from the germline V gene (reference sequence). V was pared by 4 bases and J by 8 bases, with 13 bases of the junction left unmatched. Complete variable domain (other parts from reference TRBV7-9 and TRBJ1-2): DTGVSQNPRHKITKRGQNVTFRCDPISEHNRLYWYRQTLGQGPEFLTYFQNEAQLEKSRLLSDRFSAERPKGSFSTLEIQRTEQGDSAMYLCASSYPTGVPRGYTFGSGTRLTVV.

A note on this clonotype: At one end the junction does not follow the germline gene, possibly because of a read error. The V gene is TRBV5-1, the J gene TRBJ1-6; TRBD1 matches at 9 bases. Germline CDR1 reads SGHRS; CDR2 reads YFSETQ. The CDR3 is 17 amino acids. The CDR3 here is CASSSGQGRRHNSSLHF. CDR3 in DNA: TGCGCCAGCAGCTCTGGACAGGGGAGGAGGCATAATTCATCCCTCCACTTT.

The V and J genes are TRBV9 and TRBJ1-6; D not resolved. Germline loops: CDR1 SGDLS, CDR2 YYNGEE. The CDR3 has 15 residues. Trimming took off 4 bases at V and 6 bases at J, with 14 bases between the two ends. CDR3 protein: CASSSRTVGNSPLHF. In DNA form, the CDR3 reads TGTGCCAGCAGCTCACGGACGGTCGGTAATTCACCCCTCCACTTT.

The chain joins TRBV12-3 or TRBV12-4 to TRBJ1-2; TRBD1 aligns across 8 bases. V gave up 3 bases and J gave up 7 bases; unmatched junction bases: 10. This CDR3 contains 15 residues. The CDR3 DNA reads TGTGCCAGCAGTTTCGGGGCAGGGGGCGCGACTGGCTACACCTTC. The encoded protein is CASSFGAGGATGYTF.

The CDR3 nucleotides are TGCAGTGCTAGAAGGCTTCAGCCCCAGCATTTT. Translating gives CSARRLQPQHF. V and J are TRBV20-1 and TRBJ1-5; D unclear. Germline V gene lookup returns CDR1 DFQATT and CDR2 SNEGSKA (reference sequence). CDR3 length equals 11 residues. Trimming took 2 bases from V and 6 from J, leaving 5 bases between them.

This clonotype was seen a handful of times. The chain is built from TRBV6-5 and TRBJ2-7; perhaps TRBD1 as D (5 bases). CDR1 MNHEY and CDR2 SVGAGI come from the germline V gene. The V end lost 2 bases, the J end lost 5 bases, and 10 bases lay between the germline ends. This CDR3 is built from 13 residues. CDR3 amino acids: CASSYGATHEQYF. The CDR3 region has the DNA TGTGCCAGCAGTTACGGGGCGACCCACGAGCAGTACTTC.

This clonotype was seen a handful of times. An end of the junction differs from the germline gene, which may be a read error. The J gene is TRBJ2-2, the V gene TRBV4-1; possibly TRBD1 or TRBD2 for D (7 bases each). Per the germline V gene, CDR1 is MGHRA and CDR2 is YSYEKL. The CDR3 is 20 amino acids. As DNA, the CDR3 is TGCGCCAGCAGTACAACCGTACTAAGGCCAGCGGGACAGAACCCCGGGGAGCTGTTTTTT. This translates into CASSTTVLRPAGQNPGELFF.

In its sample, this clonotype was seen a few times. The chain joins TRBV11-2 to TRBJ2-1; 8 bases are a match to TRBD2. Germline V gene lookup returns CDR1 SGHAT and CDR2 FQNNGV. The CDR3 is 14 residues long. J lost 6 bases, V lost 2 bases, and 3 bases had no gene match. CDR3 sequence (DNA): TGTGCCAGCAGCTTAACCGGGACTAGCAATGAGCAGTTCTTC. This encodes CASSLTGTSNEQFF.

V and J are TRBV10-3 and TRBJ1-1, with D unclear. Deletions cut 8 bases from V and 3 bases from J, with 22 bases between. Germline lookup yields CDR1 ENHRY and CDR2 SYGVKD. The CDR3 is made up of 16 amino acids. CDR3 bases: TGTGCCATCTCCCGACCCAGGCATTCCCGTCACACTGAAGCTTTCTTT. It codes for CAISRPRHSRHTEAFF.

This clonotype has just one count. The CDR3 protein is CASSQEGIVTSNEQYF. As DNA, the CDR3 is TGTGCCAGCAGCCAAGAGGGAATAGTGACTAGCAACGAGCAGTACTTC. The genes are TRBV3-1 and TRBJ2-4, with 7 bases matching TRBD2. The J call may be faulty, since TRBJ2-7 better matches the DNA end. Germline-derived CDR1 and CDR2 are LGHDT and YNNKEL (reference sequence). The CDR3 has 16 amino acids.

The chain joins TRBV4-2 to TRBJ2-2; TRBD1 or TRBD2 may be the D gene (5 bases each). The V end was cut by 2 bases, the J end by 0 bases, with 10 bases between. This CDR3 is built from 16 residues. In germline, CDR1 is LGHNA, CDR2 YNFKEQ. In DNA, the CDR3 is TGTGCCAGCAGCCAACAGGGACGCACGAACACCGGGGAGCTGTTTTTT. It is translated as CASSQQGRTNTGELFF.

The J gene is TRBJ2-1, the V gene TRBV11-2, with 7 bases lining up with TRBD2. The DNA matches TRBJ2-7 better at its end, which makes the J call doubtful. This CDR3 is built from 16 residues. Germline V gene lookup returns CDR1 SGHAT and CDR2 FQNNGV. CDR3 sequence reads: CASSYAGRARYNEQYF. The CDR3, as DNA: TGTGCCAGCAGTTACGCAGGGAGGGCCAGATACAATGAGCAGTACTTC.

V usage is TRBV6-5 and J usage is TRBJ2-3, with D tentatively TRBD1 or TRBD2 (5 bases each). Trimming took off 2 bases at V and 3 bases at J, with 12 bases between the two ends. CDR1 and CDR2 from the germline V gene are MNHEY and SVGAGI. This CDR3 spans 15 amino acids. As DNA, the CDR3 is TGTGCCAGCAGTTACATAGGGGAGAGGACAGATACGCAGTATTTT. It translates to CASSYIGERTDTQYF.